This T cell receptor (beta chain) emerged from a study of blood T cell repertoires in COVID-19. In the study overall: From the United States, Italy and Spain came samples of acute and convalescent COVID-19. PBMCs, B-cell-depleted T cells, or T cells provided the cDNA or gDNA that made up the material.

The CDR3 contains 17 residues. Germline values: CDR1 LGHDT, CDR2 YNNKEL (reference sequence). Trimming stripped 0 bases from V and 4 bases from J, with 18 bases between. Authors' analysis steps: Amplification of reference gene primers was used by the study to estimate nucleated cell counts. Assay used: immunoSEQ multiplex PCR; TCRdb lists only in-frame clones, some missing. V and J calls and clone size are those listed in that table; D and trimming were worked out from the DNA. The sample has about 150,000 clones, more than 75% seen once. This TCR was sampled from an elderly woman with COVID-19, enrolled during active disease. V and J are TRBV3-1 (or the pseudogene TRBV3-2) and TRBJ1-2; D gene uncertain. The sample taken for sequencing was peripheral blood. CDR3 protein: CASSQDVATTATYGYTF. In nucleotides, the CDR3 is TGTGCCAGCAGCCAAGATGTCGCGACTACGGCGACCTATGGCTACACCTTC.